Here is one TCR beta chain with its context. Assay used: immunoSEQ multiplex PCR; TCRdb lists only in-frame clones, some missing. The table has about 110,000 clones, 75% to 95% seen once. This record comes from a study of T cells after somatic rescue of genetic block. The V gene end was trimmed by 4 bases and the J gene end by 5 bases; junction bases not matched to a gene: 18. CDR3 length: 18 amino acids. J is TRBJ2-7 and V is TRBV23-1, with 9 bases lining up with TRBD1. TRBV23-1 belongs to the ORF category, with a function that is uncertain. The sequence was collected from a woman younger than 30. Sequencing used peripheral blood mononuclear cells (PBMCs). The CDR3 nucleotides are TGCGCCAGCAGTCTAACGGCAACAGGGGGCGCGGGGTTGAACGAGCAGTACTTC. Amino acids: CASSLTATGGAGLNEQYF.